This TCR beta chain stems from a study of T cell clonality in common variable immunodeficiency (dated by TCRdb to between 2014 and 2017). Here is what the overall study found, with its caveats: It was noted by the authors that sequencing of the repertoires of T cell subpopulations would be needed to clarify the cause of the increased clonality in CVID. Even though DNA input was the same, control samples had an average of about 90,000 unique sequences each, compared with approximately 30,000 in CVID samples. Fewer TCRbeta clones were shared among CVID subjects than among healthy controls (p < 0.0001). TCRbeta clonality was higher in CVID subjects than in healthy controls (t-test p = 0.018), and the increase was most characteristic of about a third of subjects. CVID TCRbeta sequences were reported to have fewer deletions and N-nucleotide insertions and to lack highly modified clones with 13 or more V deletions. Correlations of repertoire features with clinical complications were constrained by heterogeneity among patients within the CVID cohort.

The CDR3 numbers 12 residues from cysteine through phenylalanine. Of the CDR3's DNA, 27 bases were read; they are in frame from base 1. From a lookup of the germline V gene, CDR1 and CDR2 are SNHLY and FYNNEI. Both CVID patients and healthy controls were predominantly of Caucasian heritage. From each donor, roughly 4.5 to 8.5 ml of heparinized peripheral whole blood was collected. Genomic DNA from adults with common variable immune deficiency (CVID) and from healthy adult controls was the source for sequencing TCRbeta CDR3 repertoires. A total of 22 healthy adult volunteers (around 12 female and around ten male; age range about 20 to 66 years, mean age about 32) were included in the control group. Diluted blood was subjected to density centrifugation over Hypaque 1077 or Ficoll-Paque for isolation of peripheral blood mononuclear cells. Unsorted mononuclear cells served as the source of genomic DNA, which was extracted either by Qiagen column purification or by a centrifugation-based method.

Equivalent amounts of genomic DNA from CVID and control samples were used as sequencing input. For every sample, a 60 bp segment covering the rearranged TCRbeta CDR3 region was amplified and then sequenced. TCRbeta amplification used the immunoSEQ assay, a bias-corrected multiplex PCR with high-throughput sequencing. Turning to the authors' computational methods: Every unique nucleotide sequence was considered a clone and was annotated with V, D and J genes, copy number and frequency. Sequences were labeled productive if in frame, and non-productive if out of frame or containing stop codons. As previously described, clonality was calculated on the basis of Shannon's entropy. The predicted amino acid sequences of productive clones were used to derive mean CDR3 Kyte-Doolittle hydropathy. Using the R hclust function, scaled V gene usage was clustered hierarchically with Manhattan distance and complete linkage. Sharing of clones by CDR3 amino acid sequence was evaluated through resampling of 12 repertoires per group over 100 rounds. The repertoires were screened for some 70 published EBV-specific TCRbeta sequences and a few hundred published CMV-specific TCRbeta sequences. A couple of CVID samples that yielded fewer than 10,000 sequences were excluded from the analysis, so 42 CVID repertoires were retained. This is the immuneACCESS table as TCRdb keeps it, with only in-frame sequences that have V and J called. A part of the clones is gone; compared with another copy, unresolved V genes explain less than half, and the rest is unexplained. The V and J calls and clone size come from that table; D and trimming were worked out from the DNA. The table records about 81,000 clones for this sample, and not one of them appears only once. Under 1% of the sample rests with the top ten.

Many counts were recorded for this clone. Its antigen remains undetermined. Coverage ceases 3 residues before the CDR3 finishes, and the germline J gene fills in the end. The clonotype originates from a person between 18 and 75 years old in good health. The specimen was peripheral blood mononuclear cells. The receptor chain draws on TRBV2 and TRBJ2-2; the D gene identity is not certain. This receptor has the CDR3 CASRPSDWWLFF. The CDR3 DNA, read in part, is TGTGCCAGCAGGCCGAGCGACTGGTGG.